The T cell receptor (beta chain) described here comes from a study of blood T cells in healthy people across ages. A second PCR, run for about 6 to 11 cycles, used a sample-barcoded 5' primer plus a J-beta primer mix. TCRdb analysed the 5' RACE reads with MiXCR anew, one entry per CDR3 protein. This table has hundreds of thousands of distinct CDR3 sequences, roughly 64% appearing once. The CDR3 has 14 residues. V shed 6 bases and J 4 bases; nucleotides not matched to a gene: 5. CDR1 and CDR2 from the germline V gene are SGHTA and FQGNSA. The J gene is TRBJ2-1, the V gene TRBV7-2; TRBD2 aligns across 8 bases. Sequenced material: blood. The sequence derives from a man aged 25 to 40 in good health. CDR3 sequence: CASRGGRSYNEQFF. For the CDR3, the DNA is TGTGCCAGCAGGGGCGGGAGGAGTTACAATGAGCAGTTCTTC.